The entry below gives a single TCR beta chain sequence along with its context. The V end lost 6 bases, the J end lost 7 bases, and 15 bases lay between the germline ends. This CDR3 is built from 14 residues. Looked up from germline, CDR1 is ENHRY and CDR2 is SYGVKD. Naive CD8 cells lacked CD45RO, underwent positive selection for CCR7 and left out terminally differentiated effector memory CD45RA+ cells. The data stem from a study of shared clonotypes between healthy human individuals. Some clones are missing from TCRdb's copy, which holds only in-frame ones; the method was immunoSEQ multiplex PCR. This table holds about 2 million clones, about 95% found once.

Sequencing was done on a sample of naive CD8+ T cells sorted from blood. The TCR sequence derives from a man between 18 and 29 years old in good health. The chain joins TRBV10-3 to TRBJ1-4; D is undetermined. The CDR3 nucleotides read TGTGCCATCAGACCGACTAATGGCCCTGAAAAACTGTTTTTT. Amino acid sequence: CAIRPTNGPEKLFF.